The clone carrying this T cell receptor (beta chain) was detected ten times or more. Its antigen remains unknown. Trimming shortened V by 5 bases and J by 1 base, and 8 bases separated the two germline ends. CDR1 MGHRA and CDR2 YSYEKL come from the germline V gene. The CDR3 loop spans 13 amino acids. In making TCR cDNA, 5'RACE template switching added a universal primer site and UMIs to it. Each CDR3 protein gets one entry after TCRdb re-called the 5' RACE reads with MiXCR. The sample includes about 350,000 distinct CDR3 sequences, around 13% of them seen just once. This entry belongs to a study of T cells after yellow fever vaccination. Study summary: Preparation of the low-cell-number fractions used SMART-Seq v4 Ultra Low Input. Study-level results: CD4 and CD8 compartments shared a small share of clonotypes. Booster sampling recovered most clones from primary vaccination (under 98% CD4, roughly 90% CD8).

The chain uses TRBV4-1 and TRBJ1-1, with unresolved D. The sample here was CD4+ T cells sorted from PBMCs, taken 15 days after the yellow fever booster vaccination. The sequence derives from a man between 18 and 35 years old who received the YFV17D yellow fever vaccine. The CDR3 spells CASSVQPNTEAFF. Here the CDR3 DNA reads TGCGCCAGCAGCGTACAGCCGAACACTGAAGCTTTCTTT.